This T cell receptor beta chain was sequenced during a study of cytomegalovirus exposure and HLA in healthy donors. The CDR3 spans 14 residues. The germline CDR1 and CDR2 sequences are SGHNT and YYREEE (reference sequence). J gave up 4 bases and V 4 bases, and 4 bases lay outside the gene matches. PCR involved 60 Vbeta and 13 Jbeta primers. Methods used by the authors: About 88 million unique TCR beta chains, roughly 11 million of them shared, were counted by a later analysis. This table comes from immunoSEQ multiplex PCR, and its TCRdb copy is limited to in-frame clones, with some not included. D and trimming were read from the DNA, whereas the V and J calls and clone size are those reported in that table. The profile shows about 110,000 clones, around 73% of them singletons.

The receptor was isolated from a woman aged 40 to 50 in good health and CMV-seropositive. The rearrangement links TRBV5-4 to TRBJ1-5; 8 bases agree with TRBD1. The material sequenced was PBMCs. The CDR3 nucleotides are TGTGCCAGCAGCGACAGGGGAGGGAATCAGCCCCAGCATTTT. Residues: CASSDRGGNQPQHF.